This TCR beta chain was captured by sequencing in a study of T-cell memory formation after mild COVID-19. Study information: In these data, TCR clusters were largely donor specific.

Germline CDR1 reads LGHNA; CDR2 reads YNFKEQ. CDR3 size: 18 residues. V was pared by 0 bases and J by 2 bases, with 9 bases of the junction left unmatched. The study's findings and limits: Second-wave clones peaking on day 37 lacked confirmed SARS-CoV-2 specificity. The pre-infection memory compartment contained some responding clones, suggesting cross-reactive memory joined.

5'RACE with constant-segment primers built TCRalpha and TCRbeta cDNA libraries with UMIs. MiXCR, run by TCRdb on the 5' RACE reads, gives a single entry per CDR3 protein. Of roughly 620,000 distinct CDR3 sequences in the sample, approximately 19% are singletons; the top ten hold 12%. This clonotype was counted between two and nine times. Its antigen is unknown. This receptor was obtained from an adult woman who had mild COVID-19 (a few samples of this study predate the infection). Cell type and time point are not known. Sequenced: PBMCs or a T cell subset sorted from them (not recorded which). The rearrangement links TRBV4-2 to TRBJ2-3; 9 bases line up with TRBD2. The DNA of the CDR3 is TGTGCCAGCAGCCAAGATCCGGCTAGCGGGACGGACACAGATACGCAGTATTTT. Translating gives CASSQDPASGTDTDTQYF.